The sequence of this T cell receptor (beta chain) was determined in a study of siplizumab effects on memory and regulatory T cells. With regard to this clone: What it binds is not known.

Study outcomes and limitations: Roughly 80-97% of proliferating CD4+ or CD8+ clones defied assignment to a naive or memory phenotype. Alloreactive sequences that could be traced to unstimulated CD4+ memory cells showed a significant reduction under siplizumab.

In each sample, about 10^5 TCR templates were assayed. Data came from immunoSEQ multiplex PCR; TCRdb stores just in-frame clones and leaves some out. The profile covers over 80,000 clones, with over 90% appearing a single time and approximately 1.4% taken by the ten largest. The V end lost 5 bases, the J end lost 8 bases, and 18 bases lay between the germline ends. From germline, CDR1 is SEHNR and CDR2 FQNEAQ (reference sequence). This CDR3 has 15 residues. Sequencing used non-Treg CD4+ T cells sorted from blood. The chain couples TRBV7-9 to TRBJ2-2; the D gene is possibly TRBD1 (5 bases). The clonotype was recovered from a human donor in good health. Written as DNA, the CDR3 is TGTGCCAGCAGCCGGTATGACAGTTTAGTAGGGGAGCTGTTTTTT. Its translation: CASSRYDSLVGELFF.